The 23 T cell receptor beta chains reported below all come from one sample, sequenced in a study of PD-1 blockade in classical Hodgkin lymphoma. The sample's time point: cycle 4 day 1 (C4D1), after 5 to 7 weeks of nivolumab. All trial patients relapsed after autologous stem cell transplantation. Method: immunoSEQ multiplex PCR; TCRdb's copy keeps in-frame clones and lacks some. Among about 93,000 clones listed, more than 70% were seen once. Sequencing was performed on peripheral blood mononuclear cells (PBMCs), taken before the fourth cycle of nivolumab. The receptors shown here come from a human donor with classical Hodgkin lymphoma.

The chain has TRBV28 and TRBJ1-1; D perhaps matches TRBD1 (6 bases). This CDR3 contains 13 residues. Germline-derived CDR1 and CDR2 are MDHEN and SYDVKM. V was pared by 5 bases and J by 3 bases, with 10 bases between. The CDR3 is CASSRTEYTEAFF. CDR3 DNA: TGTGCCAGCAGTAGGACAGAATACACTGAAGCTTTCTTT.

This clone has a handful of counts. Other nucleotide sequences from this sample produce the same CDR3. The chain couples TRBV28 to TRBJ1-2; perhaps TRBD1 as D (5 bases). CDR3 length equals 12 residues. V lost 2 bases and J lost 4, with 5 bases in between. Germline V CDR1 and CDR2: MDHEN, SYDVKM. CDR3 amino acids: CASSLRGYGYTF. DNA of the CDR3: TGTGCCAGCAGTTTAAGGGGCTATGGCTACACCTTC.

The chain recombines TRBV27 with TRBJ1-1, with 8 positions matching TRBD1. After removal of 8 bases from V and 3 bases from J, the junction contained 14 bases not matched to a gene. The CDR3 has 16 residues. From germline, CDR1 is MNHEY and CDR2 SMNVEV (reference sequence). The CDR3 protein is CASGWDRPFTHTEAFF. CDR3 in DNA: TGTGCCAGCGGGTGGGACAGGCCTTTTACCCACACTGAAGCTTTCTTT.

V gene TRBV7-2 combines with J gene TRBJ2-1, with D uncertain. Trimming took off 6 bases at V and 5 bases at J, with 14 bases between the two ends. The germline V gene encodes CDR1 SGHTA and CDR2 FQGNSA. The CDR3 loop spans 14 amino acids. This chain's CDR3 is CASSIPSPNNEQFF. The CDR3, as DNA: TGTGCCAGCAGTATCCCTTCCCCTAACAATGAGCAGTTCTTC. The full variable domain, its missing parts supplied by reference TRBV7-2 and TRBJ2-1, is GAGVSQSPSNKVTEKGKDVELRCDPISGHTALYWYRQSLGQGLEFLIYFQGNSAPDKSGLPSDRFSAERTGGSVSTLTIQRTQQEDSAVYLCASSIPSPNNEQFFGPGTRLTVL.

This clone was detected once. For the CDR3, the DNA is TGCGCCAGCAGTCAGTATAGGTTTCGCTCTGGAAACACCATATATTTT. Amino acid sequence: CASSQYRFRSGNTIYF. The chain links TRBV23-1 to TRBJ1-3, with D uncertain. TRBV23-1 belongs to the ORF category, with a function that is uncertain. The CDR3 spans 16 residues. The V end lost 3 bases, the J end lost 0 bases, and 12 bases lay between the germline ends.

The chain combines TRBV7-2 with TRBJ1-3; D possibly corresponds to TRBD1 (5 bases). The CDR3 sequence is 14 residues long. Germline V lookup: CDR1 SGHTA, CDR2 FQGNSA. Trimming cost V 5 bases and J 0 bases, with 8 bases left between them. The CDR3 reads CASSTGFSGNTIYF. The CDR3 coding sequence is TGTGCCAGCAGCACAGGTTTCTCTGGAAACACCATATATTTT.

The chain combines TRBV11-2 with TRBJ2-7; D might be TRBD1 (6 bases). Germline lookup yields CDR1 SGHAT and CDR2 FQNNGV. V shed 1 base and J shed 1 base, with 8 bases lying between them. This CDR3 has 14 amino acids. As DNA, the CDR3 is TGTGCCAGCAGCTTAGCCACAGGGTCCTACGAGCAGTACTTC. It is translated as CASSLATGSYEQYF.

J is TRBJ1-1 and V is TRBV28; the D is unclear. Trimming took 5 bases from V and 10 from J, leaving 17 bases between them. The CDR3 contains 13 residues. CDR1 and CDR2 (germline): MDHEN, SYDVKM. CDR3 region: CASSLGRTRGAFF. In DNA, the CDR3 is TGTGCCAGCAGTCTCGGAAGGACTCGGGGAGCTTTCTTT. Full variable domain (outside the CDR3, taken from reference TRBV28 and TRBJ1-1): DVKVTQSSRYLVKRTGEKVFLECVQDMDHENMFWYRQDPGLGLRLIYFSYDVKMKEKGDIPEGYSVSREKKERFSLILESASTNQTSMYLCASSLGRTRGAFFGQGTRLTVV.

The rearrangement links TRBV27 to TRBJ1-1, with D tentatively TRBD1 (6 bases). Trimming removed 5 bases at V and 2 bases at J, with 12 bases between. Germline CDR1 is MNHEY and CDR2 is SMNVEV (reference sequence). The CDR3 sequence is 14 residues long. CDR3 loop: CASSPRGGNTEAFF. CDR3 in DNA: TGTGCCAGCAGTCCCAGGGGTGGCAACACTGAAGCTTTCTTT.

This chain links TRBV7-8 with TRBJ2-7; a weak D match, TRBD1 (5 bases). The CDR3 is made up of 12 amino acids. V was shortened by 3 bases and J by 4 bases, with 7 bases between the two germline ends. Germline V gene sequence: CDR1 SGHVS, CDR2 FQNEAQ. The CDR3 here is CASSFRAYEQYF. As DNA, the CDR3 is TGTGCCAGCAGCTTCAGGGCTTACGAGCAGTACTTC. The variable domain in full, with the rest retrieved from reference TRBV7-8 and TRBJ2-7, is GAGVSQSPRYKVAKRGQDVALRCDPISGHVSLFWYQQALGQGPEFLTYFQNEAQLDKSGLPSDRFFAERPEGSVSTLKIQRTQQEDSAVYLCASSFRAYEQYFGPGTRLTVT.

The rearrangement links TRBV19 to TRBJ2-7, with D perhaps matching TRBD1 or TRBD2 (5 bases each). V lost 6 bases, J lost 4 bases, and 19 bases lay in between. Germline V gene data show CDR1 as LNHDA and CDR2 as SQIVND (reference sequence). There are 15 residues in the CDR3. CDR3 sequence reads: CASRPLGDVRYEQYF. CDR3 nucleotide sequence: TGTGCCAGTAGACCTTTGGGGGATGTTAGATACGAGCAGTACTTC.

V gene TRBV9 combines with J gene TRBJ1-2; D remains ambiguous. The CDR3 covers 13 residues. Germline V CDR1 and CDR2: SGDLS, YYNGEE. Trimming cost V 4 bases and J 2 bases, with 9 bases left between them. The CDR3 region has the DNA TGTGCCAGCAGCCCGCCAAGCAACTATGGCTACACCTTC. Its protein product is CASSPPSNYGYTF.

The chain carries TRBV5-5 and TRBJ1-5; 9 nucleotides agree with TRBD1. V lost 2 bases and J lost 6; bases outside the gene matches: 3. The germline CDR1 and CDR2 sequences are SGHKS and YYEKEE (reference sequence). CDR3 length equals 14 residues. The CDR3 DNA reads TGTGCCAGCAGCTTAGGGACAGGGACTCAGCCCCAGCATTTT. This gives the protein CASSLGTGTQPQHF.

The rearrangement uses TRBV7-3 and TRBJ1-1, with 7 bases fitting TRBD1. Germline V gene sequence: CDR1 SGHTA, CDR2 FQGTGA. CDR3 size: 13 residues. V shed 5 bases and J 5 bases; nucleotides not matched to a gene: 5. The CDR3 protein is CASSAYRGTEAFF. CDR3 DNA: TGTGCCAGCAGCGCCTACAGGGGAACTGAAGCTTTCTTT.

CDR3 amino acids: CASSFISGRYRIHEQFF. The CDR3 DNA is TGTGCCAGCAGCTTTATTAGCGGGAGGTACCGTATCCATGAGCAGTTCTTC. The rearrangement uses TRBV7-8 and TRBJ2-1, with 10 bases lining up with TRBD2. The germline gives CDR1 SGHVS, CDR2 FQNEAQ. This CDR3 region has 17 residues. The V segment lost 3 bases and the J segment 8 bases; nucleotides outside the gene matches: 13.

This chain uses TRBV5-1 with TRBJ2-6; D call uncertain. V was clipped by 0 bases and J by 0 bases, with 4 bases between them. CDR3 length equals 15 residues. Germline V gene lookup returns CDR1 SGHRS and CDR2 YFSETQ. CDR3 in DNA: TGCGCCAGCAGCTTGGACAACTCTGGGGCCAACGTCCTGACTTTC. Protein product: CASSLDNSGANVLTF. Full variable domain (outside the CDR3, taken from reference TRBV5-1 and TRBJ2-6): KAGVTQTPRYLIKTRGQQVTLSCSPISGHRSVSWYQQTPGQGLQFLFEYFSETQRNKGNFPGRFSGRQFSNSRSEMNVSTLELGDSALYLCASSLDNSGANVLTFGAGSRLTVL.

The V gene is TRBV5-1, the J gene TRBJ1-1; D is perhaps TRBD1 (6 bases). Per the germline V gene, CDR1 is SGHRS and CDR2 is YFSETQ. The CDR3 runs 16 residues. V was trimmed by 2 bases and J by 0 bases, leaving 14 bases between them. The chain's CDR3 is CASSFGTQFMNTEAFF. In DNA, the CDR3 is TGCGCCAGCAGCTTCGGGACACAGTTCATGAACACTGAAGCTTTCTTT.

The chain has TRBV10-3 and TRBJ1-6; the D is unclear. Trimming shortened V by 4 bases and J by 7 bases, and 14 bases separated the two germline ends. The CDR3 runs 15 residues. Germline CDR1 ENHRY, CDR2 SYGVKD. Here the CDR3 DNA reads TGTGCCATCAGTGCAAGGACGGATGACAATTCACCCCTCCACTTT. Its translation: CAISARTDDNSPLHF.

This clone has only a few counts. This chain connects TRBV2 to TRBJ2-2; D might be TRBD1 or TRBD2, each matching 5 bases. Germline CDR1 and CDR2: SNHLY and FYNNEI. V lost 5 bases, J lost 5 bases, and 15 bases lay in between. The CDR3 runs to 15 residues. CDR3 DNA sequence: TGTGCCAGCAGTTGGGACGGGGCTCGGACCGGGGAGCTGTTTTTT. It translates to CASSWDGARTGELFF.

The chain recombines TRBV7-8 with TRBJ1-4; 7 nucleotides line up with TRBD1. The CDR3 covers 14 residues. Per the germline V gene, CDR1 is SGHVS and CDR2 is FQNEAQ. Losses at the gene ends were 5 bases for V and 3 bases for J; bases not matched to a gene: 3. The CDR3 DNA sequence: TGTGCCAGCAGCAACAGGGGCCCTAATGAAAAACTGTTTTTT. Encoded protein: CASSNRGPNEKLFF. Supplemented by reference TRBV7-8 and TRBJ1-4, the full variable domain reads GAGVSQSPRYKVAKRGQDVALRCDPISGHVSLFWYQQALGQGPEFLTYFQNEAQLDKSGLPSDRFFAERPEGSVSTLKIQRTQQEDSAVYLCASSNRGPNEKLFFGSGTQLSVL.

The genes are TRBV7-8 and TRBJ2-3, with D maybe TRBD1 (6 bases). The CDR3 sequence is 15 residues long. Trimming removed 1 base from V and 4 bases from J, with 12 bases in between. Germline V gene sequence: CDR1 SGHVS, CDR2 FQNEAQ. The DNA for the CDR3 is TGTGCCAGCAGCTTAGTGAGGGGGAGCCCAGATACGCAGTATTTT. This encodes CASSLVRGSPDTQYF.

The chain uses TRBV27 and TRBJ2-2; 9 positions match TRBD1. Trimming cost V 5 bases and J 6 bases; bases outside gene matches: 7. This CDR3 has 15 residues. Per the germline V gene, CDR1 is MNHEY and CDR2 is SMNVEV (reference sequence). CDR3 region: CASSPRGQGSGELFF. The CDR3, as DNA: TGTGCCAGCAGTCCCCGGGGACAGGGATCCGGGGAGCTGTTTTTT.

V and J are TRBV18 and TRBJ2-7, with D tentatively TRBD1 (6 bases). Germline V gene lookup returns CDR1 KGHSH and CDR2 LQKENI. Trimming removed 0 bases at V and 4 bases at J, with 13 bases between. This CDR3 has 15 amino acids. CDR3 sequence (DNA): TGTGCCAGCTCACCACCAAGCCAGGGGTGGTACGAGCAGTACTTC. This encodes CASSPPSQGWYEQYF.